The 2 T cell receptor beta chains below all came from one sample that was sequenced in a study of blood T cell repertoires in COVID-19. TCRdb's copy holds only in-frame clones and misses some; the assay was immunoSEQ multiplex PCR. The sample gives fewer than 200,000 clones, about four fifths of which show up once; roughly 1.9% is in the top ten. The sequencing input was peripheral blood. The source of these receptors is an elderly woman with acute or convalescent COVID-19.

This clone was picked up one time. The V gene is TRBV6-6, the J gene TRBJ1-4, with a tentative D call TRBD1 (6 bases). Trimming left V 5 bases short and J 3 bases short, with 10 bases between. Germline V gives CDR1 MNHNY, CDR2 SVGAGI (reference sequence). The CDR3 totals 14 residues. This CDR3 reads CASSGQRANEKLFF. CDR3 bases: TGTGCCAGCAGTGGACAGAGAGCTAATGAAAAACTGTTTTTT.

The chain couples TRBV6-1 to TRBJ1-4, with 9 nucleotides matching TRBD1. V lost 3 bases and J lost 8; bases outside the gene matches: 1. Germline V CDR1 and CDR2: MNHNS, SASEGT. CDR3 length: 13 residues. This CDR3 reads CASSEDRGEKLFF. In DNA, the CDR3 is TGTGCCAGCAGTGAGGACAGGGGCGAAAAACTGTTTTTT.